The clone carrying this T cell receptor (beta chain) has a handful of counts. The antigen remains undetermined. Donors counted as nominally healthy when sampled, yet unrecorded immune exposures were likely. The sample belongs to a study of cytomegalovirus exposure and HLA in healthy donors. Study-wide results and caveats: There was a cluster of highly shared sequence variants that was likely a sequencing artifact. In a later analysis, TCR association rates varied by HLA locus: DRB1 most, HLA-C fewest.

The primer mix had 60 Vbeta and 13 Jbeta primers. Sequencing used immunoSEQ multiplex PCR; TCRdb keeps in-frame clones, though not all of them. This sample carries about 140,000 clones, around 80% of them seen once, and the ten largest clones take about 1.5%. The sequence was obtained from a man between 25 and 39 years old in good health and CMV-seropositive. The sequencing sample was made of PBMCs.

This CDR3 reads CASSTAGGARYTGELFF. CDR3 DNA sequence: TGTGCCAGTAGTACCGCGGGGGGGGCCAGGTACACCGGGGAGCTGTTTTTT. The V call is TRBV19, the J call TRBJ2-2; 9 bases fit TRBD2. From germline, CDR1 is LNHDA and CDR2 SQIVND (reference sequence). This CDR3 is built from 17 residues. Trimming cost V 4 bases and J 3 bases; bases outside gene matches: 9. Looking up the rest from reference TRBV19 and TRBJ2-2 gives the full variable domain: DGGITQSPKYLFRKEGQNVTLSCEQNLNHDAMYWYRQDPGQGLRLIYYSQIVNDFQKGDIAEGYSVSREKKESFPLTVTSAQKNPTAFYLCASSTAGGARYTGELFFGEGSRLTVL.